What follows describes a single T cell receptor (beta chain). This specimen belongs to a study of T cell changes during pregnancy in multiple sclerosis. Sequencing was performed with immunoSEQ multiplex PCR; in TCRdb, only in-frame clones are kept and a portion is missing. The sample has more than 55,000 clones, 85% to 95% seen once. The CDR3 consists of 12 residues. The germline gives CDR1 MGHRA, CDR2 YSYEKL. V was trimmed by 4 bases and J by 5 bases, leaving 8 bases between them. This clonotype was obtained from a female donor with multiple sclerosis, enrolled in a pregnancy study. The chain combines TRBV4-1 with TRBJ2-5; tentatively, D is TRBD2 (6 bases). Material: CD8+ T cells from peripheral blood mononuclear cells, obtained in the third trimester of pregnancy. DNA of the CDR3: TGCGCCAGCAGCCCGGAGGGGGAGACCCAGTACTTC. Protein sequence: CASSPEGETQYF.